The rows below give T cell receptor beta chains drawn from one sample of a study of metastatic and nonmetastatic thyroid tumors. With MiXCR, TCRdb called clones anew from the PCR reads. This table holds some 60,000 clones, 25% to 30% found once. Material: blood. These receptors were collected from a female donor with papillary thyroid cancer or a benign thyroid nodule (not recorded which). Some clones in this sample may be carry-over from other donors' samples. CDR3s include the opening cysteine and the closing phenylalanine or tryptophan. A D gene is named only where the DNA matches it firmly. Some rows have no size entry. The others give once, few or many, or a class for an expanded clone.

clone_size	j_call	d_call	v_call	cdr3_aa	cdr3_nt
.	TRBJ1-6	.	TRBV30	CAWSPWSSYNSPLHF	TGTGCCTGGAGTCCCTGGAGCTCCTATAATTCACCCCTCCACTTT
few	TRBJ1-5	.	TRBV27	CAISRQVGQPQHF	TGTGCCATCAGCCGGCAGGTAGGTCAGCCCCAGCATTTT
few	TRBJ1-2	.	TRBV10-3	CAISESKFGYTF	TGTGCCATCAGTGAGTCGAAATTCGGCTACACCTTC
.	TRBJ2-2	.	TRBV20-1	CSARDLGGTGELFF	TGCAGTGCTAGAGACCTCGGAGGGACCGGGGAGCTGTTTTTT
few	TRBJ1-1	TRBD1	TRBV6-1	CASRGLDRGATEAFF	TGTGCCAGCAGAGGGCTGGACAGGGGAGCCACTGAAGCTTTCTTT
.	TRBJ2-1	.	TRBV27	CASSPRASYNEQFF	TGTGCCAGCAGTCCCCGGGCCAGCTACAATGAGCAGTTCTTC
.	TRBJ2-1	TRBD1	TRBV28	CASSLVGTGFNNEQFF	TGTGCCAGCAGTTTAGTGGGGACAGGGTTTAACAATGAGCAGTTCTTC
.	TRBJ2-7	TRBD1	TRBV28	CASSLGTGAYEQYF	TGTGCCAGCAGTTTGGGGACAGGGGCCTACGAGCAGTACTTC
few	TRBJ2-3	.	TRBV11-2	CASSPTGESSTDTQYF	TGTGCCAGCAGCCCGACGGGGGAGTCTAGCACAGATACGCAGTATTTT
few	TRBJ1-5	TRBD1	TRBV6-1	CASWEQGGNQPQHF	TGTGCCAGCTGGGAACAGGGGGGTAATCAGCCCCAGCATTTT
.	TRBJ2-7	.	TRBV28	CASRMDRPIYEQYF	TGTGCCAGCAGAATGGACCGCCCGATCTACGAGCAGTACTTC
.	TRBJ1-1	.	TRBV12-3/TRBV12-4	CATSTGIMNTEAFF	TGTGCCACCTCGACAGGTATCATGAACACTGAAGCTTTCTTT
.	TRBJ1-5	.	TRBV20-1	CSARRSQGRRPQHF	TGCAGTGCCCGCCGGAGCCAGGGGCGGAGGCCCCAGCATTTT
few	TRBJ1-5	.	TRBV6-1	CASSLEGMNQPQHF	TGTGCCAGCAGTTTAGAGGGGATGAATCAGCCCCAGCATTTT
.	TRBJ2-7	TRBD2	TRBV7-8	CASSASAGGTYEQYF	TGTGCCAGCAGCGCCTCAGCGGGGGGAACCTACGAGCAGTACTTC